This T cell receptor (beta chain) was sequenced for a study of vaccination effects on CD4 cells after COVID-19. Study in general: Samples gathered post-vaccine arrived a median of 72 days past the second dose. General study results and limits: Marked clonal contraction was seen late after vaccination (in both infection- and vaccine-induced clones). Healthy vaccinees' vaccine-induced clones included only 1 of 255 that recognized common cold coronaviruses.

With respect to this clone: What it binds is unknown.

Only in-frame clones appear in the TCRdb table, and some are missing; sequencing was by immunoSEQ multiplex PCR. The table shows under 80,000 clones, with about 80% occurring only once. The CDR3 extends over 15 amino acids. Looked up from germline, CDR1 is LGHDT and CDR2 is YNNKEL (reference sequence). V shed 1 base, J shed 7 bases, and the junction held 4 bases outside the gene matches. ViraFEST expansion of antigen-specific CD4+ T cells with viral peptide pools preceded sequencing. At the end of 10 days of culture, CD4+ T cells were isolated. All study participants received two doses of BNT162b2 or mRNA-1273 vaccine. Vaccinees lacked prior SARS-CoV-2 infection and tested negative for nucleocapsid antibodies.

Material: CD4+ T cells from PBMCs cultured with HCoV-229E spike peptides, obtained after COVID-19 vaccination. J is TRBJ2-1 and V is TRBV3-1 (or the pseudogene TRBV3-2), with 10 bases identical to TRBD1. The TCR was taken from a human donor who received a COVID-19 vaccine. The CDR3 protein is CASSQAGQGWNEQFF. In nucleotides, the CDR3 is TGTGCCAGCAGCCAAGCGGGACAGGGGTGGAATGAGCAGTTCTTC.